This entry concerns a single T cell receptor (beta chain). TCRdb keeps only in-frame clones here, not all; method: immunoSEQ multiplex PCR. This table holds about 52,000 clones, roughly nine tenths found once. This sample is drawn from a study of OX40 agonist ivuxolimab in advanced cancers. Germline CDR1 LNHDA, CDR2 SQIVND (reference sequence). V was trimmed by 0 bases and J by 2 bases, leaving 5 bases between them. The CDR3 has 15 amino acids. This chain links TRBV19 with TRBJ2-6; D could derive from TRBD1 or TRBD2 (5 bases each). This sample comprised CD4+ or CD8+ T cells sorted from blood, obtained in a trial of the OX40 agonist ivuxolimab. The sequence was obtained from an adult with an advanced solid tumor such as melanoma, head and neck, liver or kidney cancer. CDR3 loop: CASSIEGAGANVLTF. As DNA, the CDR3 is TGTGCCAGTAGTATAGAGGGGGCTGGGGCCAACGTCCTGACTTTC.